This T cell receptor (beta chain) is drawn from a study of vaccination and CD4 T cells after COVID-19. Researchers used the Oncomine TCR Beta short-read assay to sequence DNA from cultured CD4+ T cells. Genomic DNA was isolated from cultured CD4+ T cells. One entry per CDR3 protein results from TCRdb running MiXCR on the PCR reads. In the table there are some 18,000 distinct CDR3 sequences, around four fifths of which are singletons. CDR1 SEHNR and CDR2 FQNEAQ come from the germline V gene (reference sequence). CDR3 length: 14 amino acids. V was clipped by 9 bases and J by 2 bases; unmatched bases: 9. This clonotype was counted only a few times. Its target is not known. Documented treatment: approximately 9-day PBMC culture with coronavirus spike peptide pools or control peptides (ViraFEST assay).

The V and J genes are TRBV7-9 and TRBJ2-5; 7 bases map to TRBD2. The receptor was isolated from a human donor who received a COVID-19 vaccine. The sample was CD4+ T cells from blood, cultured in vitro, taken after SARS-CoV-2 vaccination. CDR3 DNA sequence: TGTGCCAGTACAAAATCGGGGGGTCAAGAGACCCAGTACTTC. This encodes CASTKSGGQETQYF.